This TCR beta chain was profiled in a study of T cells in Graves' hyperthyroidism and ophthalmopathy (dated by TCRdb to the late 2010s). Background for the entire study: Peripheral blood was collected at initial diagnosis, before any treatment. Thyroid tissue and blood T-cell repertoires from roughly six Graves' hyperthyroidism patients were also compared in the study. The paper describes TCR Vbeta CDR3 sequencing of fewer than 150 peripheral blood samples, made up of 43 ophthalmopathy patients, 70 to 75 hyperthyroidism patients and about 17 progressor patients. Following sampling, methimazole starting at 30 mg daily was given to hyperthyroidism patients, and high-dose intravenous methylprednisolone was given to ophthalmopathy patients. Prospective prediction of ophthalmopathy was tested in an independent validation cohort of 18 to 20 hyperthyroidism patients and approximately 17 patients who later progressed to ophthalmopathy. A discovery cohort of about 100 patients, approximately 44 with Graves' ophthalmopathy and under 60 with stable Graves' hyperthyroidism, was used to find distinguishing TCR V-J signatures. The roughly 94 discovery patients were randomly split 7:3 into training and test sets.

The paper as a whole reports these results and caveats: In validation, the model predicted progression to ophthalmopathy a median of roughly six months before onset, with about 67% sensitivity and about 72% specificity. Sample size was not statistically predetermined, and investigators were not blinded to group allocation. Most expanded thyroid clonotypes (frequency above 0.001) were also found in blood, which suggests that blood repertoires may mirror thyroid immune responses. Ophthalmopathy was separated from stable hyperthyroidism by a 13 V-J signature model, with about 88% sensitivity and roughly 84% specificity obtained in cross-validation and 80%/75% obtained in testing.

In the germline V gene (reference sequence), CDR1 corresponds to LGHDT and CDR2 to YNNKEL. V loses 6 bases, J loses 5 bases, and the germline ends lie 8 bases apart. Including the terminal cysteine and phenylalanine, the CDR3 comprises 13 residues. Kept here is only the CDR3 DNA, which spans 39 bases and is read in frame from base 1. A word on this clonotype: Its cognate antigen has yet to be identified. No per-base quality is available; no much larger clone lies one base away.

The TCR beta CDR3 regions were amplified from the RNA transcripts. A first-round RT-PCR of the TCR CDR3 used the HTBI primer set with the Qiagen OneStep RT-PCR kit. A second multiplex PCR round built the libraries, followed by size selection and purification. Sequencing of the libraries was done on an Illumina HiSeq2000 using paired-end 100 bp reads. The paper's processing steps were these. SOAPnuke was used to process the raw data, with reads discarded if the reads contained adapters or uncalled bases, had a mean Phred below 15, or lacked an exact constant-primer or identifier match. High-quality paired reads were merged with COPE v1.2.5, and unique nucleotide sequences were defined as clonotypes. MiTCR v1.1 was used to align the clonotypes against IMGT TRBV, TRBD and TRBJ reference segments. Analysis was restricted to V-J combinations with a frequency above 0.0001, which covered about 99% of repertoires. The TCS score was defined as F50 (clonal expansion) divided by E x V (chaos), with BLOSUM62-based TCRdist calculated between CDR3 peptides within each V-J. Welch's t-statistics and random forest reduced around 520 V-J features to some 14, which were used in a naive Bayes classifier (R e1071). TCRdb ran its own pipeline on the public reads, namely fastp trimming at Q25 and MiXCR clone calling, and kept in-frame beta chains. Every distinct CDR3 protein forms one entry, paired with its most common genes and DNA. These V and J calls originate from TCRdb's pipeline instead of the authors' own analysis. Within this sample are roughly 500,000 distinct CDR3 sequences, with around a fifth of them counted one time only. About 53% of the sample lies in the top ten.

Moderately to severely active disease, a Clinical Activity Score of at least 3, a NOSPECS grade of at least 4, and a duration under 3 months were present in ophthalmopathy patients. Exclusion was applied to patients with uncontrolled infections, other autoimmune diseases, pregnancy or lactation. Diagnoses were established on the basis of clinical symptoms, serum thyroxine and TRAb, thyroid ultrasound, and orbital computed tomography. Ficoll-Paque density gradient centrifugation was used to isolate PBMCs from around 10 ml of fresh peripheral blood. Total RNA was extracted with Trizol reagent, and quality was checked on an Agilent 2100 Bioanalyzer.

The sample taken for sequencing was blood. This clonotype originated in a woman between 70 and 85 years old with Graves' ophthalmopathy. The sequence links TRBV3-1 to TRBJ2-6; the D gene cannot be resolved reliably. The bases are TGTGCCAGCAGTTGGACCCGGGCCAACGTCCTGACTTTC. Its translation reads: CASSWTRANVLTF.